The source of this TCR beta chain is a study of blood T cell repertoires in COVID-19. Patients at the Seattle site were enrolled during active infection and followed longitudinally. J lost 4 bases, V lost 5 bases, and 9 bases had no gene match. The CDR3 is made up of 16 amino acids. Looked up from germline, CDR1 is LNHDA and CDR2 is SQIVND (reference sequence). Original processing methods: Quantification of nucleated cells was approximated via reference gene primer amplification. The table came from immunoSEQ multiplex PCR; TCRdb's copy has only in-frame clones and leaves some out. The D gene and trimming were derived from the DNA, and the V and J assignments and clone size from that table. This sample has 300,000 to 350,000 clones, with about nine tenths found just once.

What was sequenced was peripheral blood. The sequence was obtained from a woman aged 25 to 39 with COVID-19, enrolled during active disease. The chain uses TRBV19 and TRBJ1-1; 11 bases match TRBD1. Written as DNA, the CDR3 is TGTGCCAGTAGTTTCCTGGCGGGGACAGGGGGCACTGAAGCTTTCTTT. Its translation: CASSFLAGTGGTEAFF. Based on the CDR3 plus reference TRBV19 and TRBJ1-1, the full variable domain is DGGITQSPKYLFRKEGQNVTLSCEQNLNHDAMYWYRQDPGQGLRLIYYSQIVNDFQKGDIAEGYSVSREKKESFPLTVTSAQKNPTAFYLCASSFLAGTGGTEAFFGQGTRLTVV.